This T cell receptor (beta chain) appears in the sequencing data of a study of cytomegalovirus exposure and HLA in healthy donors. Whole-study findings and limits: Cytomegalovirus association was listed for 150 to 200 TCR beta chains. Productive rates of about 87% or about 30% were seen for most TCR beta V segments in an earlier analysis.

To note about this clone: The antigen is not known.

V shed 4 bases and J shed 0 bases, with 16 bases lying between them. Germline CDR1 and CDR2: MNHNS and SASEGT. The CDR3 has 16 residues. PCR was performed using 60 Vbeta and 13 Jbeta primers. Clones were sequenced by immunoSEQ multiplex PCR, and TCRdb holds only the in-frame ones, with some missing. The profile shows about 150,000 clones, roughly 80% of them singletons. This clonotype was obtained from a woman aged 40 to 55 in good health and CMV-seronegative. Input material: PBMCs. The chain links TRBV6-1 to TRBJ2-7; no firm D call. The DNA of the CDR3 is TGTGCCAGCAGTGTTCTGATGGATGGGCTCTCCTACGAGCAGTACTTC. Residues: CASSVLMDGLSYEQYF.